The clone carrying this T cell receptor beta chain has just a few counts. Then a second PCR, running roughly 7 to 11 cycles, was carried out with a sample-barcoded 5' primer and a J-beta primer mix. TCRdb recomputed calls from the 5' RACE reads with MiXCR, one row per CDR3 protein. The repertoire has about 800,000 distinct CDR3 sequences, 20% to 25% of them found once; the top ten carry more than 3%. This sample is part of a study of blood T cells in healthy people across ages. Germline CDR1 reads MNHNY; CDR2 reads SVGAGI (reference sequence). This CDR3 has 14 amino acids. V dropped 8 bases and J dropped 3; count of bases not matched to a gene: 9. These data also formed part of another study, on T cells of mothers and their children.

This clonotype was obtained from a boy between 10 and 17 years old in good health. The sample was blood. The V and J genes are TRBV6-6 and TRBJ2-5; 7 bases fit TRBD1. CDR3 amino acids: CASPSGQTKETQYF. DNA for the CDR3: TGTGCCAGCCCGTCGGGACAGACCAAAGAGACCCAGTACTTC.